Following are 22 T cell receptor beta chains from one sample sequenced in a study of beta chain features in type 1 diabetes. For these TCRs, the target antigens are not known. cDNA synthesis used the whole RNA isolate, giving expressed TCRB sequences. Profiling relied on immunoSEQ multiplex PCR, and the TCRdb table lists in-frame clones only, not all of them. Of 630,000 or so clones listed, roughly an eighth are singletons. General study results and limits: Significant though moderate, a shortening of TCRB CDR3s appeared in all four CD4+ subsets of Type 1 diabetes patients.

Material: naive CD4+ T cells from blood. The source is a man younger than 30 with type 1 diabetes.

The chain combines TRBV29-1 with TRBJ2-5, with TRBD1 as a possible D gene (6 bases). Germline CDR1 SQVTM, CDR2 ANQGSEA. This CDR3 region has 12 residues. Trimming removed 7 bases from V and 5 bases from J, with 14 bases in between. CDR3: CSASKGVETQYF. CDR3 nucleotide sequence: TGCAGCGCGTCGAAGGGGGTGGAGACCCAGTACTTC.

The V gene is TRBV30, the J gene TRBJ1-4; no definite D call. The CDR3 spans 14 residues. The V and J ends lost 3 bases and 3 bases respectively, with 11 bases between them. Germline V CDR1 and CDR2: GTSNPN, SVGIG (reference sequence). CDR3 region: CAWRRKGANEKLFF. In DNA, the CDR3 is TGTGCCTGGAGGCGTAAGGGAGCTAATGAAAAACTGTTTTTT. Filled out from reference TRBV30 and TRBJ1-4, the complete variable domain reads SQTIHQWPATLVQPVGSPLSLECTVEGTSNPNLYWYRQAAGRGLQLLFYSVGIGQISSEVPQNLSASRPQDRQFILSSKKLLLSDSGFYLCAWRRKGANEKLFFGSGTQLSVL.

V and J are TRBV7-2 and TRBJ1-1; D is uncertain. V dropped 0 bases and J dropped 0 bases, with 8 bases sitting between them. CDR3 length: 15 residues. Looked up from germline, CDR1 is SGHTA and CDR2 is FQGNSA. The chain's CDR3 is CASSLAALLNTEAFF. CDR3 in DNA: TGTGCCAGCAGCTTAGCAGCACTTTTGAACACTGAAGCTTTCTTT.

The V and J genes are TRBV25-1 and TRBJ1-1, with D unresolved. The CDR3 spans 15 residues. V lost 3 bases, J lost 5 bases, and 16 bases lay in between. Germline V CDR1 and CDR2: MGHDK, SYGVNS. The DNA of the CDR3 is TGTGCCAGCAGTGACCGGCGGGGATCGGGGACTGAAGCTTTCTTT. This sequence encodes CASSDRRGSGTEAFF.

The chain links TRBV29-1 to TRBJ2-3, with D tentatively TRBD2 (5 bases). Between the trimmed V and J ends, which lost 6 bases and 5 bases, there was a span of 15 bases. CDR3 length: 13 residues. Germline V gene lookup returns CDR1 SQVTM and CDR2 ANQGSEA. CDR3 sequence reads: CSVASNIVDTQYF. The CDR3 region has the DNA TGCAGCGTGGCTAGCAACATAGTAGATACGCAGTATTTT.

There are a few counts of this clone. The chain couples TRBV11-1 to TRBJ2-7, with D unclear. The V gene's germline CDR1 is SGHAT and CDR2 FQDESV (reference sequence). V was cut by 0 bases and J by 3 bases, with 0 bases left in between. This CDR3 has 11 residues. The CDR3 region has the DNA TGTGCCAGCAGCTTAGCCTACGAGCAGTACTTC. It translates to CASSLAYEQYF.

The rearrangement links TRBV5-1 to TRBJ2-1; perhaps TRBD1 as D (5 bases). Germline CDR1 is SGHRS and CDR2 is YFSETQ. The V gene lost 4 bases and the J gene lost 8 bases, with 19 bases spanning the gap. There are 15 residues in the CDR3. The CDR3 sequence: CASSPGAVSPDEQFF. Written as DNA, the CDR3 is TGCGCCAGCAGCCCTGGGGCGGTGAGTCCCGATGAGCAGTTCTTC.

Only a few counts were recorded for this clone. This chain joins TRBV9 and TRBJ2-7; no clear D. V gave up 0 bases and J gave up 5 bases, with 9 bases separating them. Germline V CDR1 and CDR2: SGDLS, YYNGEE. This CDR3 spans 13 amino acids. CDR3 protein: CASSVDRQDEQYF. CDR3 coding DNA: TGTGCCAGCAGCGTAGACCGTCAGGACGAGCAGTACTTC. Full variable domain (outside the CDR3, taken from reference TRBV9 and TRBJ2-7): DSGVTQTPKHLITATGQRVTLRCSPRSGDLSVYWYQQSLDQGLQFLIQYYNGEERAKGNILERFSAQQFPDLHSELNLSSLELGDSALYFCASSVDRQDEQYFGPGTRLTVT.

This clone came up a few times. The chain is built from TRBV21-1 and TRBJ2-5; the D call in the table, TRBD1, was not verified against the DNA. TRBV21-1 represents a pseudogene. The CDR3 sequence is 17 residues long. The CDR3 bases are TGTGCCAGCAGCTCCCCCCGACACAGGGATGTTAAAGAGACCCAGTACTTC. Translation: CASSSPRHRDVKETQYF.

The CDR3 here is CATRGWSSYNEQFF. CDR3 coding DNA: TGTGCCACCAGGGGTTGGAGCTCCTACAATGAGCAGTTCTTC. The chain recombines TRBV7-9 with TRBJ2-1, with D perhaps TRBD1 (6 bases). V dropped 10 bases and J dropped 0 bases, with 13 bases sitting between them. The CDR3 covers 14 residues. CDR1 SEHNR and CDR2 FQNEAQ come from the germline V gene (reference sequence). Full variable domain (rest looked up from reference TRBV7-9 and TRBJ2-1): DTGVSQNPRHKITKRGQNVTFRCDPISEHNRLYWYRQTLGQGPEFLTYFQNEAQLEKSRLLSDRFSAERPKGSFSTLEIQRTEQGDSAMYLCATRGWSSYNEQFFGPGTRLTVL.

This clone was counted only a few times. This chain joins TRBV30 and TRBJ2-7; D possibly corresponds to TRBD2 (6 bases). The CDR3 sequence is 15 residues long. Germline V CDR1 and CDR2: GTSNPN, SVGIG (reference sequence). The V end lost 6 bases, the J end lost 0 bases, and 18 bases lay between the germline ends. This CDR3 is CACIPFTGLSYEQYF. In nucleotides, the CDR3 is TGTGCCTGTATACCTTTTACGGGACTCTCCTACGAGCAGTACTTC.

The chain joins TRBV19 to TRBJ2-5; TRBD1 matches 9 bases. With 10 bases clipped from V and 7 bases from J, the junction kept 16 bases outside the gene matches. CDR1 and CDR2 from the germline V gene are LNHDA and SQIVND (reference sequence). This CDR3 is built from 15 residues. For the CDR3, the DNA is TGTGCCACCTCGGGACAGGGAATCCCTCGGGGGACCCAGTACTTC. It specifies CATSGQGIPRGTQYF.

This clone was counted a few times. The chain combines TRBV7-8 with TRBJ1-2, with TRBD1 as a possible D gene (5 bases). CDR3 length: 14 amino acids. The V gene's germline CDR1 is SGHVS and CDR2 FQNEAQ. The V end lost 3 bases, the J end lost 3 bases, and 11 bases lay between the germline ends. The CDR3 here is CASSFTQGDYGYTF. In nucleotides, the CDR3 is TGTGCCAGCAGCTTTACTCAGGGTGACTATGGCTACACCTTC.

This clone has a handful of counts. The chain links TRBV28 to TRBJ1-1, with D uncertain. CDR1 is MDHEN and CDR2 is SYDVKM in the germline V gene. CDR3 length equals 12 residues. The V and J ends lost 7 bases and 3 bases respectively, with 9 bases between them. This CDR3 is CASTEGYTEAFF. CDR3 nucleotide sequence: TGTGCCAGCACTGAGGGTTACACTGAAGCTTTCTTT. Based on the CDR3 plus reference TRBV28 and TRBJ1-1, the full variable domain is DVKVTQSSRYLVKRTGEKVFLECVQDMDHENMFWYRQDPGLGLRLIYFSYDVKMKEKGDIPEGYSVSREKKERFSLILESASTNQTSMYLCASTEGYTEAFFGQGTRLTVV.

The V and J genes are TRBV29-1 and TRBJ2-3, with 9 bases identical to TRBD1. CDR3 size: 12 residues. Trimming took 7 bases from V and 6 from J; bases not matched to a gene: 5. Germline values: CDR1 SQVTM, CDR2 ANQGSEA. The CDR3 here is CSAPTGGDTQYF. CDR3 DNA sequence: TGCAGCGCTCCTACAGGGGGCGATACGCAGTATTTT.

This clone was seen only a few times. Within the sample, other DNA sequences also encode this same CDR3. The rearrangement joins TRBV28 to TRBJ2-7; perhaps TRBD1 as D (6 bases). Trimming stripped 6 bases from V and 3 bases from J, with 9 bases between. The CDR3 is made up of 12 amino acids. Germline V gene data show CDR1 as MDHEN and CDR2 as SYDVKM. CDR3 in amino acids: CASSLQGYEQYF. The CDR3 bases are TGTGCCAGCAGCCTACAGGGCTACGAGCAGTACTTC.

Only a few counts were recorded for this clone. Other nucleotide sequences in the sample specify the same CDR3. The chain couples TRBV7-2 to TRBJ2-1, with 11 bases fitting TRBD2. Germline trimming cut 5 bases from V and 2 bases from J; bases unmatched to any gene: 2. This CDR3 has 15 residues. Looked up from germline, CDR1 is SGHTA and CDR2 is FQGNSA. The CDR3 loop reads CASSPLAGAYNEQFF. The DNA for the CDR3 is TGTGCCAGCAGCCCACTAGCGGGAGCCTACAATGAGCAGTTCTTC.

The V gene is TRBV30, the J gene TRBJ1-5, with D tentatively TRBD1 (5 bases). Germline V gene sequence: CDR1 GTSNPN, CDR2 SVGIG (reference sequence). V gave up 5 bases and J gave up 5 bases, with 13 bases separating them. CDR3 length: 13 residues. The CDR3 sequence: CAWAGTMDQPQHF. CDR3 DNA: TGTGCCTGGGCCGGGACCATGGATCAGCCCCAGCATTTT.

The chain carries TRBV30 and TRBJ1-5; a weak D match, TRBD1 (6 bases). The CDR3 loop spans 13 amino acids. The V end lost 5 bases, the J end lost 2 bases, and 10 bases lay between the germline ends. Germline lookup yields CDR1 GTSNPN and CDR2 SVGIG (reference sequence). CDR3 in amino acids: CAWAGAGNQPQHF. Written as DNA, the CDR3 is TGTGCCTGGGCAGGGGCAGGCAATCAGCCCCAGCATTTT.

V is TRBV5-1 and J is TRBJ2-7; tentatively, D is TRBD2 (6 bases). With 6 bases removed from V and 7 bases from J, the gap between germline ends came to 20 bases. Germline assignment: CDR1 SGHRS and CDR2 YFSETQ. The CDR3 length is 14 residues. The CDR3, as DNA: TGCGCCAGCACCTCGGGGAGGACCGCGGGGGAGCAGTACTTC. Translating it yields CASTSGRTAGEQYF.

The chain combines TRBV5-6 with TRBJ2-2, with unresolved D. The germline V gene has CDR1 SGHDT and CDR2 YYEEEE. V was cut by 3 bases and J by 8 bases, with 11 bases left in between. The CDR3 has 13 residues. CDR3 region: CASSYVLTGELFF. The CDR3 bases are TGTGCCAGCAGCTACGTCTTGACGGGGGAGCTGTTTTTT.

The rearrangement joins TRBV9 to TRBJ1-1, with D maybe TRBD1 (6 bases). Germline V lookup: CDR1 SGDLS, CDR2 YYNGEE. Trimming cost V 3 bases and J 3 bases, with 9 bases left between them. The CDR3 has 13 residues. CDR3 coding DNA: TGTGCCAGCAGCGCATACAGGGACACTGAAGCTTTCTTT. Translating gives CASSAYRDTEAFF.